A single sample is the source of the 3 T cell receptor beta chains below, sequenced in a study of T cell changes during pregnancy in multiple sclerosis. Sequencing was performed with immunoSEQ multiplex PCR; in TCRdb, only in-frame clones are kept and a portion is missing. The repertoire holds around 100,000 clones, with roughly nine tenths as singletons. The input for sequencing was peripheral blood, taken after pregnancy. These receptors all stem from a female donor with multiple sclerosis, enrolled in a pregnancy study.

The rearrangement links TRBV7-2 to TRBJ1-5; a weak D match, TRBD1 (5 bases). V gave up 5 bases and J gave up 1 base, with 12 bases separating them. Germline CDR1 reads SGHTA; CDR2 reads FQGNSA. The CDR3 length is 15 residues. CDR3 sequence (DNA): TGTGCCAGCAGCCGCAGGGTGGGAAGCAATCAGCCCCAGCATTTT. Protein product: CASSRRVGSNQPQHF.

The CDR3 DNA sequence: TGTGCCAGCTCACCACCGACAGGGGGTAATTCACCCCTCCACTTT. It specifies CASSPPTGGNSPLHF. The J gene is TRBJ1-6, the V gene TRBV18, with 9 bases aligning to TRBD1. Germline V gene data show CDR1 as KGHSH and CDR2 as LQKENI. Trimming removed 0 bases from V and 6 bases from J; junction bases left unmatched: 0. The CDR3 extends over 15 amino acids.

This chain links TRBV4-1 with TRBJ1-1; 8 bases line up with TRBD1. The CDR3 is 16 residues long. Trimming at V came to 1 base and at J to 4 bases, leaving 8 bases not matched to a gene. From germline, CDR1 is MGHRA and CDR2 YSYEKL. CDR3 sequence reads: CASSQGAGGLGTEAFF. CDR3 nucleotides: TGCGCCAGCAGCCAAGGGGCAGGGGGCCTGGGCACTGAAGCTTTCTTT.